The present TCR beta chain was sequenced within a study of CD8 T cells in ankylosing spondylitis. In its sample, this clonotype was seen many times. What it recognizes is unknown. Findings and caveats of the study: A subset of motif variants has previously been described in the synovial fluid and blood of reactive arthritis. A TCR beta motif of under ten highly homologous variants seemed to mark ankylosing spondylitis blood.

Germline CDR1 SEHNR, CDR2 FQNEAQ (reference sequence). V lost 4 bases and J 6 bases, leaving 20 bases between the germline ends. The CDR3 covers 16 residues. A single record per CDR3 protein comes from TCRdb applying MiXCR to the 5' RACE reads. The data show 100,000 to 150,000 distinct CDR3 sequences, approximately 17% seen once. The receptor's source is a male donor with ankylosing spondylitis. Sequencing was done on a sample of blood, either unsorted or a sorted T cell fraction (not recorded which). The chain joins TRBV7-9 to TRBJ2-3; perhaps TRBD1 as D (5 bases). CDR3 region: CASSSSRQTRWDTQYF. CDR3 DNA: TGTGCCAGCAGCTCATCCCGACAGACGCGTTGGGATACGCAGTATTTT. Looking up the rest from reference TRBV7-9 and TRBJ2-3 gives the full variable domain: DTGVSQNPRHKITKRGQNVTFRCDPISEHNRLYWYRQTLGQGPEFLTYFQNEAQLEKSRLLSDRFSAERPKGSFSTLEIQRTEQGDSAMYLCASSSSRQTRWDTQYFGPGTRLTVL.